Sequencing of this T cell receptor (beta chain) was carried out in a study of blood T cell repertoires in COVID-19. Trimming cost V 1 base and J 8 bases; bases outside gene matches: 4. This CDR3 comprises 15 residues. Germline V gives CDR1 SGHAT, CDR2 FQNNGV. As processed by the authors: From reference gene primer amplification, estimates of nucleated cell counts were derived. The assay was immunoSEQ multiplex PCR, and TCRdb's table has in-frame clones only and misses some. The V and J calls and clone size are taken from that table; D and trimming were inferred from the DNA. Of 110,000 or so clones listed, around 84% were seen once; the top ten hold approximately 13%. A single count supports this clone.

This chain connects TRBV11-2 to TRBJ1-6, with 8 bases aligning to TRBD1. Sequenced material: peripheral blood. The source of this sequence is a human donor in a cohort sampled during active COVID-19. The CDR3 sequence: CASSLVSGGHSPLHF. CDR3 DNA sequence: TGTGCCAGCAGCTTAGTATCAGGGGGCCATTCACCCCTCCACTTT.